This note documents a single TCR beta chain sequence. The antigen is not known. The CDR3 is 14 amino acids. Germline lookup yields CDR1 SGHTA and CDR2 FQGNSA. Trimming left V 2 bases short and J 2 bases short, with 9 bases between. These data originate in a study of T cell repertoires in cytomegalovirus infection. Study background: Public TCR beta signatures were indicative of both CMV infection and a matching HLA type.

Study-wide results and limits: It was HLA-C-restricted CMV-specific TCR beta clonotypes that dominated the response ex vivo.

Using its own MiXCR run on the reads, TCRdb lists one record per CDR3 protein. The sample holds hundreds of thousands of distinct CDR3 sequences, 6.5% seen once. The TCR comes from a human donor in good health (CMV status not recorded). Some clones in this sample may be carry-over from other donors' samples. The J gene is TRBJ2-5, the V gene TRBV7-2; D ambiguous. The sample was PBMCs. The CDR3: CASSLSLSQETQYF. CDR3 in DNA: TGTGCCAGCAGCTTATCCCTATCACAAGAGACCCAGTACTTC.